This is a list of T cell receptor beta chains from one sample in a study of blood T cell repertoires in COVID-19. This table comes from immunoSEQ multiplex PCR, and its TCRdb copy is limited to in-frame clones, with some not included. Of some 90,000 clones listed, roughly 89% are singletons. The sample was peripheral blood. Receptor source: a man between 50 and 59 years old with acute or convalescent COVID-19. Each CDR3 is given with its conserved first and last residue. The D gene is left open where the match is weak. Clone size appears in some rows only: once, few, many, or a class for an expanded clone.

size | J | V | D | CDR3 | DNA
- | TRBJ2-1 | TRBV14 | - | CASSQSSMASFSYNEQFF | TGTGCCAGCAGCCAGTCCAGCATGGCTAGCTTCTCCTACAATGAGCAGTTCTTC
- | TRBJ1-4 | TRBV10-3 | TRBD1 | CAISSDRGEEKLFF | TGTGCCATCAGCTCTGACAGGGGAGAAGAAAAACTGTTTTTT
once | TRBJ2-4 | TRBV6-1 | - | CASSEVGERIQYF | TGTGCCAGCAGTGAAGTCGGGGAGAGGATTCAGTACTTC
- | TRBJ1-2 | TRBV5-4 | - | CASSLGGYGYTF | TGTGCCAGCAGCTTGGGCGGCTATGGCTACACCTTC
once | TRBJ2-1 | TRBV10-3 | TRBD2 | CAISPGLAGGNEQFF | TGTGCCATCAGCCCGGGACTAGCGGGAGGCAATGAGCAGTTCTTC
- | TRBJ1-1 | TRBV11-2 | - | CASVRQTNTEAFF | TGTGCCTCGGTCAGGCAGACGAACACTGAAGCTTTCTTT
few | TRBJ1-5 | TRBV6-6 | TRBD1 | CASRDGQANQPQHF | TGTGCCAGCAGGGATGGACAGGCCAATCAGCCCCAGCATTTT
- | TRBJ2-2 | TRBV27 | TRBD1 | CASSSRTGVGELFF | TGTGCCAGCAGTTCCCGGACAGGGGTCGGGGAGCTGTTTTTT
few | TRBJ2-3 | TRBV6-1 | - | CASSDGGALTDTQYF | TGTGCCAGCAGTGATGGGGGGGCCCTCACAGATACGCAGTATTTT
- | TRBJ1-4 | TRBV19 | - | CASSTTALNEKLFF | TGTGCCAGTAGTACTACAGCCTTAAATGAAAAACTGTTTTTT
- | TRBJ2-5 | TRBV5-1 | - | CASRTSPIAPETQYF | TGCGCCAGCAGAACATCACCCATAGCCCCGGAGACCCAGTACTTC
- | TRBJ1-2 | TRBV19 | TRBD1 | CASSIIWGQGVYGYTF | TGTGCCAGTAGTATAATTTGGGGACAGGGAGTCTATGGCTACACCTTC
- | TRBJ2-5 | TRBV2 | - | CASDSAGLQETQYF | TGTGCCAGCGATTCTGCGGGACTGCAAGAGACCCAGTACTTC
- | TRBJ2-1 | TRBV4-1 | TRBD2 | CASSQVLAGGGVNEQFF | TGCGCCAGCAGCCAAGTCCTAGCGGGAGGAGGAGTCAATGAGCAGTTCTTC
- | TRBJ1-2 | TRBV7-9 | - | CASSLQSNYGYTF | TGTGCCAGCAGCTTACAGTCTAACTATGGCTACACCTTC
- | TRBJ2-3 | TRBV29-1 | TRBD2 | CSVEVTSGRGRDTQYF | TGCAGCGTTGAAGTAACTAGCGGGAGAGGGCGAGATACGCAGTATTTT
- | TRBJ1-2 | TRBV5-5 | - | CASSSESRDRNYGYTF | TGTGCCAGCAGTTCAGAGTCCAGAGACAGAAACTATGGCTACACCTTC
- | TRBJ1-6 | TRBV2 | TRBD1 | CASSDETGSRTPLHF | TGTGCCAGCAGTGATGAGACAGGGAGTAGGACACCCCTCCACTTT
- | TRBJ2-7 | TRBV5-1 | - | CASSLSYGREQYF | TGCGCCAGCAGCTTATCGTACGGTCGGGAGCAGTACTTC
few | TRBJ2-5 | TRBV7-8 | - | CASTPWSRGEETQYF | TGTGCCAGCACCCCGTGGAGCAGGGGGGAAGAGACCCAGTACTTC
- | TRBJ1-1 | TRBV7-2 | TRBD1 | CASSQGQGNTEAFF | TGTGCCAGCAGCCAGGGACAGGGGAACACTGAAGCTTTCTTT
- | TRBJ1-1 | TRBV28 | - | CASRKQGEAFF | TGTGCCAGCAGGAAACAGGGTGAAGCTTTCTTT
- | TRBJ2-1 | TRBV5-1 | TRBD2 | CASSLALAGPFSSYNEQFF | TGCGCCAGCAGCTTGGCGTTAGCGGGACCCTTCAGCTCCTACAATGAGCAGTTCTTC
- | TRBJ2-3 | TRBV7-9 | TRBD1 | CASSLHRGQVADTQYF | TGTGCCAGCAGTTTACACAGGGGGCAGGTTGCGGATACGCAGTATTTT
- | TRBJ1-2 | TRBV4-2 | TRBD1 | CASSQATEGRGRWGYTF | TGTGCCAGCAGCCAAGCAACCGAGGGCAGGGGGCGATGGGGCTACACCTTC
- | TRBJ2-7 | TRBV19 | - | CASSPSGRGSYEQYF | TGTGCCAGTAGTCCAAGCGGTCGCGGGTCCTACGAGCAGTACTTC
- | TRBJ2-5 | TRBV2 | - | CASRETESQETQYF | TGTGCCAGCAGAGAGACAGAGTCACAAGAGACCCAGTACTTC
- | TRBJ2-7 | TRBV2 | - | CASRATYLSSYEQYF | TGTGCCAGCAGGGCGACATATCTAAGCTCCTACGAGCAGTACTTC
- | TRBJ1-2 | TRBV30 | TRBD1 | CAHQAGQGDGYTF | TGTGCCCACCAAGCGGGACAGGGGGACGGCTACACCTTC
- | TRBJ2-2 | TRBV11-1 | TRBD2 | CASSLRGGANTGELFF | TGTGCCAGCAGCCTACGGGGGGGTGCGAACACCGGGGAGCTGTTTTTT
- | TRBJ1-1 | TRBV18 | - | CASSPLDFVEAFF | TGTGCCAGCTCACCACTAGACTTCGTTGAAGCTTTCTTT
- | TRBJ2-5 | TRBV7-9 | TRBD1 | CASSRRDRGKETQYF | TGTGCCAGCAGCCGCCGGGACAGGGGTAAAGAGACCCAGTACTTC
- | TRBJ1-3 | TRBV6-1 | - | CASSEYRTAGNTIYF | TGTGCCAGCAGTGAATACAGGACAGCTGGAAACACCATATATTTT
- | TRBJ1-2 | TRBV12-3/TRBV12-4 | - | CASSLGGNYGYTF | TGTGCCAGCAGTTTAGGAGGGAACTATGGCTACACCTTC
- | TRBJ1-1 | TRBV12-3/TRBV12-4 | - | CASSLSTEAFF | TGTGCCAGCAGTTTGAGCACTGAAGCTTTCTTT
- | TRBJ1-2 | TRBV28 | - | CASSLTQGTARYTF | TGTGCCAGCAGTTTAACCCAGGGTACGGCTCGCTACACCTTC
- | TRBJ1-1 | TRBV7-9 | TRBD1 | CASSLVTGGLNTEAFF | TGTGCCAGCAGCCTCGTGACAGGGGGCCTGAACACTGAAGCTTTCTTT